This T cell receptor beta chain was documented in a study of shared clonotypes between healthy human individuals. CDR3 length: 16 amino acids. Germline-derived CDR1 and CDR2 are MNHEY and SVGAGI. After removal of 4 bases from V and 5 bases from J, the junction contained 9 bases not matched to a gene. The study, taken as a whole, reports: Sequencing depth was expected to affect clonotype sharing among donors. A reduction in generation probabilities was seen for non-shared clonotypes relative to those shared by all four donors.

Here immunoSEQ multiplex PCR was the method, and the copy in TCRdb shows in-frame clones only, minus some. The repertoire holds around 1.4 million clones, with approximately 98.5% as singletons. Comment on this clone: Its target is unknown.

Sample: naive CD4+ T cells sorted from blood. Subset denoted: CD45RA+ positively selected. This clonotype originated in a man aged 25-45 years in good health. The gene calls are TRBV6-5 and TRBJ2-4; 9 positions match TRBD2. For the CDR3, the DNA is TGTGCCAGCAGTTCCCCCTTACGCGGGGGGGAAAACATTCAGTACTTC. Its protein is CASSSPLRGGENIQYF.